The present TCR beta chain was sequenced within a study of T cell repertoires in cytomegalovirus infection. Study-wide background: CMV infection together with matching HLA type was indicated by public TCR beta signatures.

This clonotype was found many times. As yet, its antigen is unknown. TCRdb itself ran the reads through MiXCR, one entry per CDR3 protein. The repertoire has around 740,000 distinct CDR3 sequences, approximately 40% of them found once; the top ten carry 2.5% to 3.5%. This CDR3 is built from 15 residues. Germline V lookup: CDR1 SGHTA, CDR2 FQGTGA. V was shortened by 4 bases and J by 1 base, with 12 bases between the two germline ends. Points from the study as a whole: HLA-C-restricted CMV clonotypes gave the most frequent clonotype in two of eight donors. Cumulative public TCR beta family frequency identified CMV carriers with the relevant HLA.

This TCR derives from a human donor in good health (CMV status not recorded). Some clones in this sample may be carry-over from other donors' samples. The chain is built from TRBV7-3 and TRBJ2-3, with D possibly TRBD2 on 5 matching bases. Sequencing was performed on PBMCs. CDR3 residues: CASSSPEGGTDTQYF. The DNA of the CDR3 is TGTGCCAGCAGCTCCCCCGAGGGTGGCACAGATACGCAGTATTTT.